This T cell receptor beta chain was documented in a study of beta chain features in type 1 diabetes. Study findings and constraints: Within each of all four CD4+ subsets, Type 1 diabetes patients had TCRB CDR3s that were moderately but significantly shorter.

This clone has a handful of counts. As yet, its antigen is unknown. Reverse transcribing all isolated RNA meant expressed TCRB transcripts were sequenced. Assay: immunoSEQ multiplex PCR; the TCRdb copy retains only in-frame clones and omits some. The sample records 300,000 to 450,000 clones, over 8.5% being singletons. This receptor was obtained from a man in his thirties or forties with type 1 diabetes. The specimen sequenced was central memory CD4+ T cells from blood.

The CDR3 nucleotides are TGTGCCAGCAGTTTAGAGGTAGGGCTGAATGCGGGCGGTGGCTACACCTTC. Its protein product is CASSLEVGLNAGGGYTF. The V call is TRBV28, the J call TRBJ1-2; D is undetermined. Trimming pared 2 bases from V and 7 bases from J, leaving 23 bases between. Germline V CDR1 and CDR2: MDHEN, SYDVKM. CDR3 length: 17 residues.